One T cell receptor beta chain is described in this entry. What it recognizes is unknown. This specimen comes from a study of early stage breast cancer tumors. Study-wide findings and caveats: Tumor and normal breast were distinguished via blood comparison in most of the 16 patients.

Produced via immunoSEQ multiplex PCR; TCRdb's table is partial and in-frame only. In the table there are tens of thousands of clones, 78% of which are singletons. The origin of this receptor is a person aged 35-50 years with breast cancer. Sequences were obtained from blood.

The CDR3 spells CSVGGSAGELFF. Written as DNA, the CDR3 is TGCAGCGTCGGAGGGAGCGCCGGGGAGCTGTTTTTT. The V gene is TRBV29-1, the J gene TRBJ2-2, with a tentative D call TRBD2 (6 bases). Per germline, CDR1 SQVTM and CDR2 ANQGSEA. Trimming left V 6 bases short and J 6 bases short, with 11 bases between. This CDR3 comprises 12 residues.